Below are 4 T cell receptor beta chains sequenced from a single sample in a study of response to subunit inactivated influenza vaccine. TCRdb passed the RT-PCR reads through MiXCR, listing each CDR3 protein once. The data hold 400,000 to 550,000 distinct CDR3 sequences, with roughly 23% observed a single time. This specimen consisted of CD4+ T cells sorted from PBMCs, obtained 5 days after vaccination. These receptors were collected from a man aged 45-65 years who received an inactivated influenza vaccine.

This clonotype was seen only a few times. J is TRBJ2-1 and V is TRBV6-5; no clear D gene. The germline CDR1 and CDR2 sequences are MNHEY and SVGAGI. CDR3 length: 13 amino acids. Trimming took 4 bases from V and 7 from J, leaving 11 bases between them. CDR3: CASSWSVWNEQFF. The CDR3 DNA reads TGTGCCAGCAGTTGGTCCGTCTGGAATGAGCAGTTCTTC.

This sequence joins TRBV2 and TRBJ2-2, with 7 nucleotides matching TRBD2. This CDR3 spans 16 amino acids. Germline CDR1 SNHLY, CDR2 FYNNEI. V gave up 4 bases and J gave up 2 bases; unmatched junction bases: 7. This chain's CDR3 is CASSARLADNTGELFF. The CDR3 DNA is TGTGCCAGCAGTGCGAGGCTAGCGGATAACACCGGGGAGCTGTTTTTT.

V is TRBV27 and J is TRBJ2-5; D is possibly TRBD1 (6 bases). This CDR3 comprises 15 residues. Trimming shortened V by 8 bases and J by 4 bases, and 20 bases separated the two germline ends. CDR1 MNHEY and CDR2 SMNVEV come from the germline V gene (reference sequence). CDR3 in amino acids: CASGPQGTRRETQYF. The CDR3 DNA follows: TGTGCCAGCGGCCCTCAAGGGACAAGGAGAGAGACCCAGTACTTC.

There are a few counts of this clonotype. This CDR3 reads CASSLSGTQVGTQYF. DNA for the CDR3: TGTGCCAGCAGCCTTAGCGGGACACAAGTTGGGACCCAGTACTTC. This chain connects TRBV7-9 to TRBJ2-5; 8 positions agree with TRBD2. In germline, CDR1 is SEHNR, CDR2 FQNEAQ (reference sequence). With 5 bases clipped from V and 7 bases from J, the junction kept 12 bases outside the gene matches. There are 15 residues in the CDR3.